These 21 T cell receptor beta chains were sequenced from one sample in a study of CD8+CD57+ T cells in acquired aplastic anemia. Selection for sequencing was limited to patients who had shown CD8+CD57+ cell expansion by flow cytometry. Genomic DNA constituted the template upon which TCR beta VDJ and CDR3 profiling was performed. MiXCR, applied by TCRdb to the reads, yields one record per CDR3 protein. The table shows more than 250,000 distinct CDR3 sequences, with about 80% occurring only once. Sequencing was carried out using sorted CD4+, CD8+, or CD8+CD57+ T cells (not recorded which) from PBMCs. These receptors were obtained from a human donor with aplastic anemia.

This clonotype was seen only a few times. The CDR3 bases are TGTGCCACCGGCACTCCTAGCACCGGGGAGCTGTTTTTT. Residues: CATGTPSTGELFF. The chain has TRBV15 and TRBJ2-2; D call uncertain. This CDR3 region has 13 residues. Trimming pared 8 bases from V and 4 bases from J, leaving 11 bases between. Germline V gene data show CDR1 as LNHNV and CDR2 as YYDKDF (reference sequence).

At least ten counts were recorded for this clonotype. The chain has TRBV5-6 and TRBJ2-1; D tentatively fits TRBD1 or TRBD2 (5 bases each). The CDR3 contains 15 residues. Germline lookup yields CDR1 SGHDT and CDR2 YYEEEE. With 0 bases removed from V and 2 bases from J, the gap between germline ends came to 9 bases. The CDR3 DNA sequence: TGTGCCAGCAGCTTGGCTAGGGGAGCCTACAATGAGCAGTTCTTC. This codes for CASSLARGAYNEQFF.

In regard to this clonotype: The DNA is omitted, as the CDR3 cannot be located on it reliably, and the CDR3 follows TCRdb's listing. The V and J genes are TRBV7-7 and TRBJ2-5; TRBD1 is the table's D call and was not checked against the DNA. The CDR3 is 15 residues long, counting both termini. Germline values: CDR1 SSHAT, CDR2 FNYEAQ (reference sequence). CDR3 residues: CAVLVGAETQYFQYF.

This clonotype was recorded a few times. The junction departs from germline at one end; a sequencing error may be responsible. The V and J genes are TRBV2 and TRBJ1-1; no clear D. The CDR3 extends over 15 amino acids. The germline V gene encodes CDR1 SNHLY and CDR2 FYNNEI. CDR3 nucleotide sequence: TGCGCCAGCAGCCAAGGCCTTGCAGGTTTCTCTGAAGCTTTCTTT. Its translation: CASSQGLAGFSEAFF.

The CDR3 DNA reads TGTGCCAGCAGCTTATGTACAGATGATAACTATGGCTACACCTTC. This gives the protein CASSLCTDDNYGYTF. The chain couples TRBV7-2 to TRBJ1-2; no firm D call. Per the germline V gene, CDR1 is SGHTA and CDR2 is FQGNSA. V was pared by 2 bases and J by 1 base, with 11 bases between. This CDR3 is built from 15 residues.

This clonotype was recorded a few times. This chain uses TRBV25-1 with TRBJ1-1, with D unresolved. The V end lost 4 bases, the J end lost 6 bases, and 15 bases lay between the germline ends. The length of the CDR3 is 14 residues. Germline V gene lookup returns CDR1 MGHDK and CDR2 SYGVNS. Here the CDR3 reads CASSGTYIGSEAFF. In DNA, the CDR3 is TGTGCCAGCAGTGGGACTTACATTGGATCTGAAGCTTTCTTT.

V is TRBV9 and J is TRBJ2-7, with D possibly TRBD1 on 6 matching bases. V lost 4 bases and J lost 1, with 12 bases in between. This CDR3 has 14 amino acids. Per germline, CDR1 SGDLS and CDR2 YYNGEE. The chain's CDR3 is CASSRDIGSYEQYF. CDR3 DNA sequence: TGTGCCAGCAGCAGGGACATAGGTTCCTACGAGCAGTACTTC.

A note on this clonotype: This likely comes from a read error, as the CDR3 has no conserved phenylalanine or tryptophan at its end. The limits of the CDR3 on the DNA are not certain, so only TCRdb's listed CDR3 is given. The J gene is TRBJ2-7, the V gene TRBV7-2; the table calls TRBD1, which could not be checked here. The germline gives CDR1 SGHTA, CDR2 FQGNSA. The CDR3 length is 13 residues, termini included. CDR3 region: CASSQDWQGDTDT.

In the case of this clonotype: The junction shows a germline mismatch at one end, possibly a read error. The chain couples TRBV7-9 to TRBJ1-1, with D possibly being TRBD1 (5 bases). Germline V CDR1 and CDR2: SEHNR, FQNEAQ (reference sequence). This CDR3 comprises 16 residues. CDR3 sequence: CASSWTRVGGSDEALF. The CDR3 DNA reads TGTGCCAGCAGCTGGACTAGAGTCGGGGGGAGCGATGAGGCTCTCTTT.

The chain carries TRBV5-6 and TRBJ2-7; TRBD1 matches 9 bases. Looked up from germline, CDR1 is SGHDT and CDR2 is YYEEEE. The length of the CDR3 is 13 residues. J was trimmed by 6 bases and V by 3 bases; bases with no gene match: 4. As DNA, the CDR3 is TGTGCCAGCAGCTCCCGGGACAGGGTCGAGCAGTACTTC. It codes for CASSSRDRVEQYF.

A remark on this clonotype: One junction end does not reproduce the germline sequence, and a read error may be involved. The rearrangement links TRBV5-1 to TRBJ2-3; tentatively, D is TRBD1 (6 bases). The CDR3 consists of 14 residues. Germline values: CDR1 SGHRS, CDR2 YFSETQ. CDR3 bases: TGTGCCAGCAGCTTGACAGGTGATCTTGATACGCAGTATTTT. Protein sequence: CASSLTGDLDTQYF. Drawing the rest from reference TRBV5-1 and TRBJ2-3, the complete variable domain is KAGVTQTPRYLIKTRGQQVTLSCSPISGHRSVSWYQQTPGQGLQFLFEYFSETQRNKGNFPGRFSGRQFSNSRSEMNVSTLELGDSALYLCASSLTGDLDTQYFGPGTRLTVL.

Worth noting for this clonotype: One end of the junction is discordant with germline, which a read error may explain. CDR3 region: CASSFRVEQYGNTIYF. CDR3 DNA sequence: TGTGCCAGCAGCTTCCGCGTCGAGCAGTATGGAAACACCATATATTTT. The chain combines TRBV5-1 with TRBJ1-3; D remains unclear. This CDR3 has 16 residues. CDR1 is SGHRS, CDR2 YFSETQ, per germline.

The rearrangement joins TRBV7-9 to TRBJ2-1; 7 positions agree with TRBD2. Per germline, CDR1 SEHNR and CDR2 FQNEAQ (reference sequence). After removal of 3 bases from V and 9 bases from J, the junction contained 14 bases not matched to a gene. The length of the CDR3 is 16 residues. CDR3 sequence (DNA): TGTGCCAGCAGCTTTCAAAGAAGCGGGGTACACGTTGAGCAGTTCTTC. Amino acids: CASSFQRSGVHVEQFF.

The CDR3 nucleotides read TGCAGTGCTAGCACAGGGGTGAATTCACCCCTCCACTTT. Protein product: CSASTGVNSPLHF. The chain links TRBV20-1 to TRBJ1-6; 7 bases match TRBD1. The CDR3 sequence is 13 residues long. Trimming cost V 3 bases and J 7 bases; bases outside gene matches: 3. Germline loops: CDR1 DFQATT, CDR2 SNEGSKA (reference sequence).

This chain connects TRBV13 to TRBJ2-7; the D gene is possibly TRBD1 (5 bases). Germline loops: CDR1 PRHDT, CDR2 FYEKMQ (reference sequence). The CDR3 covers 13 residues. Trimming removed 4 bases at V and 5 bases at J, with 12 bases between. The CDR3 reads CASSSFVTDEQYF. CDR3 in DNA: TGTGCCAGCAGCTCATTTGTGACAGACGAGCAGTACTTC. The full variable domain, its missing parts supplied by reference TRBV13 and TRBJ2-7, is AAGVIQSPRHLIKEKRETATLKCYPIPRHDTVYWYQQGPGQDPQFLISFYEKMQSDKGSIPDRFSAQQFSDYHSELNMSSLELGDSALYFCASSSFVTDEQYFGPGTRLTVT.

V gene TRBV5-4 combines with J gene TRBJ2-1; D might be TRBD2 (5 bases). This CDR3 has 13 residues. Trimming took 2 bases from V and 8 from J, leaving 11 bases between them. The germline V gene encodes CDR1 SGHNT and CDR2 YYREEE (reference sequence). In DNA form, the CDR3 reads TGTGCCAGCAGCTTTAGTAGCGCCCATGAGCAGTTCTTC. It is translated as CASSFSSAHEQFF.

This rearrangement joins TRBV7-2 to TRBJ2-2; 7 positions match TRBD1. Trimming at V came to 4 bases and at J to 6 bases, leaving 5 bases not matched to a gene. The CDR3 length is 14 residues. Germline CDR1 is SGHTA and CDR2 is FQGNSA. This CDR3 is CASSSTGSAGELFF. The CDR3 nucleotides are TGTGCCAGCAGCTCGACAGGGTCCGCCGGGGAGCTGTTTTTT.

As to this clonotype: At one end, the junction sequence differs from germline, possibly due to a read error. This chain's CDR3 is CASSLALTGETEAF. CDR3 DNA sequence: TGTGCCAGCAGCTTAGCTCTGACAGGGGAGACTGAGGCTTTC. The chain recombines TRBV7-9 with TRBJ2-5, with TRBD1 matching 8 bases. Germline V CDR1 and CDR2: SEHNR, FQNEAQ (reference sequence). The CDR3 runs to 14 residues.

Note on this clonotype: It is unclear where the CDR3 begins or ends on the DNA, so no DNA is shown, and the CDR3 is as TCRdb lists it. This sequence joins TRBV2 and TRBJ2-5; the tabulated D call, TRBD1, remains unverified against the DNA. Looked up from germline, CDR1 is SNHLY and CDR2 is FYNNEI. The length of the CDR3 is 17 amino acids, counting both ends. CDR3 amino acids: CASSDGGVDEQFFGQGF.

A remark on this clonotype: Its ends do not fully match the called genes, so a read error is possible. The chain has TRBV7-9 and TRBJ2-3; weak D call: TRBD2 (6 bases). The length of the CDR3 is 14 residues. CDR1 SEHNR and CDR2 FQNEAQ come from the germline V gene (reference sequence). DNA of the CDR3: TGTGCCAGCAGCCCCGGGAGAGGGGCTCACACACATACGTTT. It yields the protein CASSPGRGAHTHTF.

The rearrangement joins TRBV20-1 to TRBJ2-1, with D unresolved. The V end was cut by 5 bases, the J end by 7 bases, with 12 bases between. The CDR3 covers 12 residues. Germline V CDR1 and CDR2: DFQATT, SNEGSKA (reference sequence). In nucleotides, the CDR3 is TGCAGTGCTCTTAAGACGAGAAATGAGCAGTTCTTC. It yields the protein CSALKTRNEQFF.